The rows below give T cell receptor beta chains drawn from one sample of a study of T-cell reconstitution after alpha-beta-depleted transplantation in children. TCRdb called the PCR reads again in MiXCR, with one record for every CDR3 protein. The sample holds fewer than 700,000 distinct CDR3 sequences, roughly 13% seen once. The specimen was PBMCs, mostly from graft donor cells, collected 360 days after TCRalphabeta/CD19-depleted stem cell transplant. The receptors come from a male patient younger than 18 who had a stem cell transplant for acute myeloid leukemia, so the T cells may come from the graft donor. CDR3s include the opening cysteine and the closing phenylalanine or tryptophan. A D gene is named only where the DNA matches it firmly. Only part of the rows carry a size: once, few, many, or a class if the clone is expanded.

j_call: TRBJ2-1
d_call: TRBD1
clone_size: many
v_call: TRBV6-2/TRBV6-3
cdr3_nt: TGTGCCAGCAGTAACCGGGACAGGGACAATGAGCAGTTCTTC
cdr3_aa: CASSNRDRDNEQFF

j_call: TRBJ2-7
d_call: TRBD1
clone_size: few
v_call: TRBV5-1
cdr3_nt: TGCGCCAGCAGCCGCCGGGACAGGGGCTACGAGCAGTACTTC
cdr3_aa: CASSRRDRGYEQYF

j_call: TRBJ2-7
d_call: TRBD2
clone_size: few
v_call: TRBV28
cdr3_nt: TGTGCCAGCAGTTTAAGCTCCCGGCGGGAGCTCGAGCAGTACTTC
cdr3_aa: CASSLSSRRELEQYF

j_call: TRBJ2-7
d_call: .
clone_size: .
v_call: TRBV18
cdr3_nt: TGTGCCAGCTCCCCAACCCCCTCGAGGTACGAGCAGTACTTC
cdr3_aa: CASSPTPSRYEQYF

j_call: TRBJ2-5
d_call: TRBD2
clone_size: many
v_call: TRBV5-1
cdr3_nt: TGCGCCAGCAGCTGGAACCTAGCGGGAAGGGAGGAGACCCAGTACTTC
cdr3_aa: CASSWNLAGREETQYF

j_call: TRBJ2-2
d_call: .
clone_size: .
v_call: TRBV5-1
cdr3_nt: TGCGCCAGCCGCTCGGGCGGAAGGAACACCGGGGAGCTGTTTTTT
cdr3_aa: CASRSGGRNTGELFF

j_call: TRBJ2-5
d_call: TRBD2
clone_size: .
v_call: TRBV12-3/TRBV12-4
cdr3_nt: TGTGCCAGCAGTTCCACTAGCGGGAGGGGTCAAGAGACCCAGTACTTC
cdr3_aa: CASSSTSGRGQETQYF

j_call: TRBJ2-3
d_call: .
clone_size: few
v_call: TRBV7-2
cdr3_nt: TGTGCCAGCAGCTTTGGCAGCTCTAGCACAGATACGCAGTATTTT
cdr3_aa: CASSFGSSSTDTQYF

j_call: TRBJ2-7
d_call: TRBD2
clone_size: .
v_call: TRBV6-5
cdr3_nt: TGTGCCAGCAGTTACTCGGGACTAGCGTTTTACGAGCAGTACTTC
cdr3_aa: CASSYSGLAFYEQYF

j_call: TRBJ2-7
d_call: TRBD2
clone_size: few
v_call: TRBV20-1
cdr3_nt: TGCAGTGCTGCAATGAGCGGGGTCTCCTACGAGCAGTACTTC
cdr3_aa: CSAAMSGVSYEQYF

j_call: TRBJ2-1
d_call: .
clone_size: few
v_call: TRBV27
cdr3_nt: TGTGCCAGCAGTTTTGGGGTTCTGGACGCCCGAAAGAACAATGAGCAGTTCTTC
cdr3_aa: CASSFGVLDARKNNEQFF

j_call: TRBJ2-7
d_call: TRBD1
clone_size: once
v_call: TRBV23-1
cdr3_nt: TGCGCCAGCAGTCCTCGAGACAGGGCCGACGAGCAGTACTTC
cdr3_aa: CASSPRDRADEQYF

j_call: TRBJ2-4
d_call: .
clone_size: few
v_call: TRBV20-1
cdr3_nt: TGCAGTGCTATCCCTGGGGGGCCAAACATTCAGTACTTC
cdr3_aa: CSAIPGGPNIQYF

j_call: TRBJ2-7
d_call: .
clone_size: .
v_call: TRBV6-5
cdr3_nt: TGTGCCAGCAGTTACAAGGTAGTCGGGAACTACTACGAGCAGTACTTC
cdr3_aa: CASSYKVVGNYYEQYF

j_call: TRBJ2-7
d_call: .
clone_size: few
v_call: TRBV6-2/TRBV6-3
cdr3_nt: TGTGCCAGCAGGGTTTCCTACGAGCAGTACTTC
cdr3_aa: CASRVSYEQYF

j_call: TRBJ2-7
d_call: .
clone_size: .
v_call: TRBV6-1
cdr3_nt: TGTGCCAGCAGGTCCGGGACCTACTCCTACGAGCAGTACTTC
cdr3_aa: CASRSGTYSYEQYF

j_call: TRBJ2-2
d_call: .
clone_size: .
v_call: TRBV7-8
cdr3_nt: TGTGCCGGCCGCTGGCTAAACACCGGGGAGCTGTTTTTT
cdr3_aa: CAGRWLNTGELFF

j_call: TRBJ2-3
d_call: TRBD2
clone_size: .
v_call: TRBV11-2
cdr3_nt: TGTGCCAGCAGCGCGAGACTAGCACCCATCCATTTT
cdr3_aa: CASSARLAPIHF

j_call: TRBJ2-7
d_call: .
clone_size: few
v_call: TRBV18
cdr3_nt: TGTGCCAGCTCACCGCTCGGGACTGGGGTTACGGGGGAGCAGTACTTC
cdr3_aa: CASSPLGTGVTGEQYF

j_call: TRBJ2-5
d_call: .
clone_size: .
v_call: TRBV9
cdr3_nt: TGTGCCAGCAGCGATTATGGTTCGGGAGAGACCCAGTACTTC
cdr3_aa: CASSDYGSGETQYF

j_call: TRBJ2-1
d_call: TRBD2
clone_size: many
v_call: TRBV5-1
cdr3_nt: TGCGCCAGCAGCTTGGTACTAGCGGGCTACAATGAGCAGTTCTTC
cdr3_aa: CASSLVLAGYNEQFF

j_call: TRBJ2-5
d_call: .
clone_size: few
v_call: TRBV12-3/TRBV12-4
cdr3_nt: TGTGCCAGCAGTTGGCGGACAAGGGGGGAGACCCAGTACTTC
cdr3_aa: CASSWRTRGETQYF

j_call: TRBJ2-1
d_call: TRBD2
clone_size: .
v_call: TRBV18
cdr3_nt: TGTGCCAGCTCACCGCTAGCGGGAGGGCTAAACAATGAGCAGTTCTTC
cdr3_aa: CASSPLAGGLNNEQFF

j_call: TRBJ2-6
d_call: .
clone_size: few
v_call: TRBV20-1
cdr3_nt: TGCAGTGCTAGAGTAGACTTAAGGGCTGGGGCCAACGTCCTGACTTTC
cdr3_aa: CSARVDLRAGANVLTF

j_call: TRBJ2-7
d_call: .
clone_size: .
v_call: TRBV10-3
cdr3_nt: TGTGCCATCAGTGAGATGTATTGGGACTCTAGGGTTGACGAGCAGTACTTC
cdr3_aa: CAISEMYWDSRVDEQYF

j_call: TRBJ1-3
d_call: .
clone_size: many
v_call: TRBV29-1
cdr3_nt: TGCAGCGTTGAGGCCCTAGGTGGGGGGCCCTCTGGAAACACCATATATTTT
cdr3_aa: CSVEALGGGPSGNTIYF

j_call: TRBJ2-3
d_call: TRBD1
clone_size: few
v_call: TRBV12-3/TRBV12-4
cdr3_nt: TGTGCCAGCAGTTTAGGTGACAGGGTTTATATTAGCACAGATACGCAGTATTTT
cdr3_aa: CASSLGDRVYISTDTQYF

j_call: TRBJ2-1
d_call: TRBD2
clone_size: few
v_call: TRBV7-2
cdr3_nt: TGTGCCAGCAGCTTAAGCCCCGCACTAGCGGGAGGGCAGTATGAGCAGTTCTTC
cdr3_aa: CASSLSPALAGGQYEQFF

j_call: TRBJ2-7
d_call: .
clone_size: .
v_call: TRBV28
cdr3_nt: TGTGCCATCCAGTCGGGTAACGAGCAGTACTTC
cdr3_aa: CAIQSGNEQYF

j_call: TRBJ2-7
d_call: .
clone_size: many
v_call: TRBV18
cdr3_nt: TGTGCCAGCTCACCTGAAGGGAGCCCCCTCTCCTACGAGCAGTACTTC
cdr3_aa: CASSPEGSPLSYEQYF

j_call: TRBJ2-4
d_call: TRBD2
clone_size: .
v_call: TRBV29-1
cdr3_nt: TGCAGCGCTGGGGGGGTTACCATTCAGTACTTC
cdr3_aa: CSAGGVTIQYF

j_call: TRBJ2-3
d_call: .
clone_size: many
v_call: TRBV3-1
cdr3_nt: TGTGCCAGCAGCCAAGACACTAGCACAGATACGCAGTATTTT
cdr3_aa: CASSQDTSTDTQYF

j_call: TRBJ2-1
d_call: TRBD2
clone_size: .
v_call: TRBV10-3
cdr3_nt: TGTGCCATCAGGATGGATTTAGCGGGGGGATCCAATGAGCAGTTCTTC
cdr3_aa: CAIRMDLAGGSNEQFF

j_call: TRBJ2-1
d_call: TRBD1
clone_size: .
v_call: TRBV12-3/TRBV12-4
cdr3_nt: TGTGCCAGCAGTTCCAACAGGGGGAATGAGCAGTTCTTC
cdr3_aa: CASSSNRGNEQFF

j_call: TRBJ2-1
d_call: .
clone_size: .
v_call: TRBV6-5
cdr3_nt: TGTGCCAGCGGTTATAGCAATGAGCAGTTCTTC
cdr3_aa: CASGYSNEQFF

j_call: TRBJ2-1
d_call: TRBD2
clone_size: few
v_call: TRBV5-1
cdr3_nt: TGCGCCGGACATCCTGGTGGGCGGGAGGGCGTCGATGAGCAGTTCTTC
cdr3_aa: CAGHPGGREGVDEQFF

j_call: TRBJ2-2
d_call: .
clone_size: few
v_call: TRBV7-3
cdr3_nt: TGTGCCAGCAGCTTACACGAACCGGGACTCGCGAACACCGGGGAGCTGTTTTTT
cdr3_aa: CASSLHEPGLANTGELFF

j_call: TRBJ2-3
d_call: .
clone_size: .
v_call: TRBV21-1
cdr3_nt: TGTGCCAGCAGCCCCACGGCAGATACGCAGTATTTT
cdr3_aa: CASSPTADTQYF

j_call: TRBJ2-4
d_call: .
clone_size: few
v_call: TRBV28
cdr3_nt: TGTGCCAGCAGTTTACGGAGTCCCTCAAACATTCAGTACTTC
cdr3_aa: CASSLRSPSNIQYF

j_call: TRBJ2-7
d_call: .
clone_size: many
v_call: TRBV7-2
cdr3_nt: TGTGCCAGCAGCATGCCCGGGGTACGGGGCTCCTACGAGCAGTACTTC
cdr3_aa: CASSMPGVRGSYEQYF

j_call: TRBJ2-3
d_call: TRBD2
clone_size: few
v_call: TRBV7-2
cdr3_nt: TGTGCCAGCAGCCCCTTGGGACTAGCGGCTGCAGATACGCAGTATTTT
cdr3_aa: CASSPLGLAAADTQYF

j_call: TRBJ2-3
d_call: TRBD2
clone_size: many
v_call: TRBV4-3
cdr3_nt: TGCGCCAGCAGCCAGGGGACTAGCGGCGCAGATACGCAGTATTTT
cdr3_aa: CASSQGTSGADTQYF

j_call: TRBJ2-7
d_call: .
clone_size: many
v_call: TRBV2
cdr3_nt: TGTGCCAGCAGTGAAAGCGGACAGCTAAAATTC
cdr3_aa: CASSESGQLKF

j_call: TRBJ2-7
d_call: .
clone_size: many
v_call: TRBV13
cdr3_nt: TGTGCCAGCAGCTTCACCATGGGCTCCTACGAGCAGTACTTC
cdr3_aa: CASSFTMGSYEQYF

j_call: TRBJ2-2
d_call: TRBD2
clone_size: .
v_call: TRBV6-5
cdr3_nt: TGTGCCAGCAGTTACATGCTAGCGGGAGTTTCCGCGAACACCGGGGAGCTGTTTTTT
cdr3_aa: CASSYMLAGVSANTGELFF

j_call: TRBJ2-7
d_call: TRBD2
clone_size: .
v_call: TRBV27
cdr3_nt: TGTGCCAGCAGTTTGGTTGGACTAGCGGAGCGGGATGAGCAGTACTTC
cdr3_aa: CASSLVGLAERDEQYF

j_call: TRBJ2-5
d_call: TRBD2
clone_size: few
v_call: TRBV20-1
cdr3_nt: TGCAGTGCTAGACCCAACGGGAGGGAGACCCAGTACTTC
cdr3_aa: CSARPNGRETQYF

j_call: TRBJ1-5
d_call: TRBD1
clone_size: few
v_call: TRBV28
cdr3_nt: TGTGCCAGCAGTTTACTTGGACAGGGAATCAATCAGCCCCAGCATTTT
cdr3_aa: CASSLLGQGINQPQHF

j_call: TRBJ2-7
d_call: .
clone_size: .
v_call: TRBV5-1
cdr3_nt: TGCGCCAGCAGCTTGGTACCCAGGCACCACTCCTACGAGCAGTACTTC
cdr3_aa: CASSLVPRHHSYEQYF

j_call: TRBJ2-1
d_call: .
clone_size: few
v_call: TRBV7-2
cdr3_nt: TGTGCCAGCAGCTTAGATAGGAGGGCTAATGAGCAGTTCTTC
cdr3_aa: CASSLDRRANEQFF

j_call: TRBJ2-2
d_call: .
clone_size: few
v_call: TRBV7-9
cdr3_nt: TGTGCCAGCAGCGGACCCCATAACACCGGGGAGCTGTTTTTT
cdr3_aa: CASSGPHNTGELFF

j_call: TRBJ1-5
d_call: .
clone_size: many
v_call: TRBV7-8
cdr3_nt: TGTGCCAGCAGCTTATGGGCAGAAGGTGATCAGCCCCAGCATTTT
cdr3_aa: CASSLWAEGDQPQHF

j_call: TRBJ2-5
d_call: .
clone_size: .
v_call: TRBV18
cdr3_nt: TGTGCCAGCTCGAACGTTGAGACCCAGTACTTC
cdr3_aa: CASSNVETQYF

j_call: TRBJ2-1
d_call: .
clone_size: few
v_call: TRBV18
cdr3_nt: TGTGCCAGCTCACCGTTAGTTAGCGGAGTGATTCAGTTCTTC
cdr3_aa: CASSPLVSGVIQFF

j_call: TRBJ2-1
d_call: TRBD2
clone_size: .
v_call: TRBV11-2
cdr3_nt: TGTGCCAGCAGCTCCTCTACTTTGCGGGAGGCTTCCTACAATGAGCAGTTCTTC
cdr3_aa: CASSSSTLREASYNEQFF

j_call: TRBJ2-1
d_call: TRBD1
clone_size: .
v_call: TRBV20-1
cdr3_nt: TGCAGTGCTTCCGGGACAGTCTTCAATGAGCAGTTCTTC
cdr3_aa: CSASGTVFNEQFF

j_call: TRBJ2-5
d_call: .
clone_size: .
v_call: TRBV28
cdr3_nt: TGTGCCAGCAGTTTCGGGGGGCGAAGGTCCGGGGAGACCCAGTACTTC
cdr3_aa: CASSFGGRRSGETQYF

j_call: TRBJ2-1
d_call: TRBD1
clone_size: many
v_call: TRBV29-1
cdr3_nt: TGCAGCGTCCGACAGGGCCCCTACAATGAGCAGTTCTTC
cdr3_aa: CSVRQGPYNEQFF

j_call: TRBJ2-3
d_call: .
clone_size: few
v_call: TRBV5-6
cdr3_nt: TGTGCCAGCAGCTCCCCCGTTAGCGTAAGCACAGATACGCAGTATTTT
cdr3_aa: CASSSPVSVSTDTQYF